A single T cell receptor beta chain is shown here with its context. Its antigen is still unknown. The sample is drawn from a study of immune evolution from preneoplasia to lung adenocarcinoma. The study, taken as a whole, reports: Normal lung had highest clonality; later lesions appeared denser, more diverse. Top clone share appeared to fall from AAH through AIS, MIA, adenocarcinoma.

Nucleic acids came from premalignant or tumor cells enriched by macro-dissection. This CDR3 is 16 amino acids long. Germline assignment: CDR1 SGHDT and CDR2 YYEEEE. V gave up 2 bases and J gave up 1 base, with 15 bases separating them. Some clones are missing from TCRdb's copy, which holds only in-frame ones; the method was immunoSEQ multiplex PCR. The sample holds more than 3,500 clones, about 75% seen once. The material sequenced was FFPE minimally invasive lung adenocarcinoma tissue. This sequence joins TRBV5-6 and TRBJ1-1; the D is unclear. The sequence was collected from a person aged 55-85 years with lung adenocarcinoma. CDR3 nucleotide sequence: TGTGCCAGCAGCTTAGTGACGGGAGGAGGGAACACTGAAGCTTTCTTT. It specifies CASSLVTGGGNTEAFF.